These 21 T cell receptor beta chains share one sample of origin, sequenced in a study of shared clonotypes between healthy human individuals (dated by TCRdb to about 2020). The method behind the library was the immunoSEQ multiplex PCR assay. TCRdb took this table from immuneACCESS and kept in-frame rearrangements with V and J called. Such tables lack part of the clones; where checked against another copy, unresolved V genes explain under half of the gap, and the rest is unexplained. Within this sample are about 1.9 million clones, with around 93% of them counted one time only. Over 1.5% of the sample belongs to the ten largest clones. For the CD8 naive samples, CD45RO-negative cells were positively selected for CCR7, yielding a CD45RA+CCR7+ population from which TemRA cells were excluded. Material: naive CD8+ T cells from PBMCs. This sample's cell subset or site label indicates: CD45RA+CCR7+. The receptors come from a young man in good health. Some clones in this sample may be carry-over from other donors' samples.

CDR3 DNA: TGTGCCAGCAGCGCCAGGACAGGAAGGAGCTCCTACAATGAGCAGTTCTTC. It codes for CASSARTGRSSYNEQFF. This chain links TRBV9 with TRBJ2-1, with 7 positions matching TRBD1. The CDR3 covers 17 residues. V trimming: 3 bases; J trimming: 0 bases; junction bases outside the gene matches: 9. The germline V gene has CDR1 SGDLS and CDR2 YYNGEE.

This rearrangement joins TRBV6-5 to TRBJ2-1, with D unclear. V gave up 4 bases and J gave up 4 bases, with 14 bases separating them. Germline V lookup: CDR1 MNHEY, CDR2 SVGAGI. The CDR3 runs to 15 residues. DNA of the CDR3: TGTGCCAGCAGTTCCGCCCAAACTATTTACAATGAGCAGTTCTTC. This gives the protein CASSSAQTIYNEQFF.

The CDR3 loop is CASSHLTSGMSYNEQFF. CDR3 bases: TGCGCCAGCAGCCACCTGACTAGCGGGATGTCCTACAATGAGCAGTTCTTC. The genes are TRBV4-3 and TRBJ2-1; 11 nucleotides align to TRBD2. Germline V gene data show CDR1 as LGHNA and CDR2 as YSLEER. J was trimmed by 1 base and V by 3 bases; bases with no gene match: 5. There are 17 residues in the CDR3.

The genes are TRBV27 and TRBJ2-5; 10 positions agree with TRBD2. Losses at the gene ends were 2 bases for V and 5 bases for J; bases not matched to a gene: 8. The CDR3 consists of 16 residues. CDR1 MNHEY and CDR2 SMNVEV come from the germline V gene (reference sequence). The CDR3: CASSLLAGDVGETQYF. As DNA, the CDR3 is TGTGCCAGCAGTTTACTAGCGGGAGATGTAGGTGAGACCCAGTACTTC.

The CDR3 here is CASRDFRGEQYF. In DNA, the CDR3 is TGTGCCAGCAGAGACTTCAGGGGCGAGCAGTACTTC. The chain uses TRBV27 and TRBJ2-7, with D perhaps TRBD1 (6 bases). The V end lost 6 bases, the J end lost 6 bases, and 12 bases lay between the germline ends. The CDR3 consists of 12 residues. CDR1 MNHEY and CDR2 SMNVEV come from the germline V gene (reference sequence).

The chain recombines TRBV27 with TRBJ2-7, with 10 bases lining up with TRBD1. The CDR3 spans 15 residues. V trimming: 5 bases; J trimming: 5 bases; junction bases outside the gene matches: 9. CDR1 and CDR2 from the germline V gene are MNHEY and SMNVEV (reference sequence). In nucleotides, the CDR3 is TGTGCCAGCAGTCCACTGACAGGGGGCAAGGACGAGCAGTACTTC. This encodes CASSPLTGGKDEQYF.

This clone showed up just once. The genes are TRBV27 and TRBJ2-7, with 8 bases that match TRBD2. From germline, CDR1 is MNHEY and CDR2 SMNVEV (reference sequence). J was trimmed by 0 bases and V by 3 bases; bases with no gene match: 4. The CDR3 sequence is 15 residues long. The DNA of the CDR3 is TGTGCCAGCAGTTTCACGCTAGCGGGCTCCTACGAGCAGTACTTC. Translating it yields CASSFTLAGSYEQYF.

This clone turned up a few times. This sequence joins TRBV19 and TRBJ1-1; D gene uncertain. Germline CDR1 is LNHDA and CDR2 is SQIVND (reference sequence). This CDR3 spans 14 amino acids. V was trimmed by 10 bases and J by 2 bases, leaving 17 bases between them. CDR3 bases: TGTGCCATCCCCCAGGTATTCCAAAACACTGAAGCTTTCTTT. This sequence encodes CAIPQVFQNTEAFF. The full variable domain, its missing parts supplied by reference TRBV19 and TRBJ1-1, is DGGITQSPKYLFRKEGQNVTLSCEQNLNHDAMYWYRQDPGQGLRLIYYSQIVNDFQKGDIAEGYSVSREKKESFPLTVTSAQKNPTAFYLCAIPQVFQNTEAFFGQGTRLTVV.

The V gene is TRBV28, the J gene TRBJ2-2; D is undetermined. CDR3 length equals 14 residues. The V end was cut by 7 bases, the J end by 5 bases, with 14 bases between. Germline V lookup: CDR1 MDHEN, CDR2 SYDVKM. The CDR3 reads CASIPLMMTGELFF. CDR3 nucleotides: TGTGCCAGCATCCCTTTAATGATGACCGGGGAGCTGTTTTTT.

V usage is TRBV6-6 and J usage is TRBJ1-1; D is unclear. Germline V gene data show CDR1 as MNHNY and CDR2 as SVGAGI (reference sequence). This CDR3 region has 13 residues. V was shortened by 2 bases and J by 4 bases, with 8 bases between the two germline ends. The chain's CDR3 is CASSYGSRTEAFF. In nucleotides, the CDR3 is TGTGCCAGCAGTTACGGCAGTCGCACTGAAGCTTTCTTT.

The chain is built from TRBV10-2 and TRBJ2-7, with D maybe TRBD1 (5 bases). The CDR3 sequence is 14 residues long. The V end was cut by 7 bases, the J end by 3 bases, with 16 bases between. The germline gives CDR1 WSHSY, CDR2 SAAADI. The DNA of the CDR3 is TGCGCCAGCACCCCCGGCAGGGCGCTCTACGAGCAGTACTTC. Translation: CASTPGRALYEQYF.

CDR3 nucleotides: TGTGCCAGCAGTCCGAGCTTAGGACGGGTTAACTATGGCTACACCTTC. Amino acid sequence: CASSPSLGRVNYGYTF. V gene TRBV27 combines with J gene TRBJ1-2, with D unresolved. The CDR3 spans 16 residues. Germline V gene data show CDR1 as MNHEY and CDR2 as SMNVEV (reference sequence). Trimming pared 5 bases from V and 1 base from J, leaving 17 bases between.

In regard to this clone: Other DNA sequences within the sample encode an identical CDR3. The chain joins TRBV7-9 to TRBJ2-4; no definite D call. The CDR3 has 14 residues. CDR1 is SEHNR and CDR2 is FQNEAQ in the germline V gene (reference sequence). Trimming took 5 bases from V and 0 from J, leaving 8 bases between them. CDR3 region: CASSLDLAKNIQYF. CDR3 sequence (DNA): TGTGCCAGCAGCCTCGACTTAGCCAAAAACATTCAGTACTTC.

This sequence joins TRBV6-5 and TRBJ2-7, with D uncertain. Germline V gene data show CDR1 as MNHEY and CDR2 as SVGAGI. V lost 3 bases and J 3 bases, leaving 9 bases between the germline ends. This CDR3 region has 13 residues. The CDR3 DNA follows: TGTGCCAGCAGTTATTACGGAATCTACGAGCAGTACTTC. It translates to CASSYYGIYEQYF.

The chain is built from TRBV19 and TRBJ1-4; D not certain. Trimming took off 5 bases at V and 6 bases at J, with 1 base between the two ends. From germline, CDR1 is LNHDA and CDR2 SQIVND (reference sequence). CDR3 length: 10 amino acids. In DNA, the CDR3 is TGTGCCAGTAGTGATGAAAAACTGTTTTTT. Translating gives CASSDEKLFF. Drawing the rest from reference TRBV19 and TRBJ1-4, the complete variable domain is DGGITQSPKYLFRKEGQNVTLSCEQNLNHDAMYWYRQDPGQGLRLIYYSQIVNDFQKGDIAEGYSVSREKKESFPLTVTSAQKNPTAFYLCASSDEKLFFGSGTQLSVL.

The chain uses TRBV7-6 and TRBJ2-1, with 8 positions matching TRBD2. The CDR3 extends over 16 amino acids. Germline V gene lookup returns CDR1 SGHVS and CDR2 FNYEAQ. Trimming took 6 bases from V and 0 from J; bases not matched to a gene: 7. The CDR3 is CASSAVAGSSYNEQFF. CDR3 DNA: TGTGCCAGCAGTGCCGTAGCGGGAAGCTCCTACAATGAGCAGTTCTTC.

The genes are TRBV10-3 and TRBJ1-1, with D possibly TRBD1 on 6 matching bases. V dropped 0 bases and J dropped 11 bases, with 19 bases sitting between them. Germline CDR1 ENHRY, CDR2 SYGVKD. The CDR3 runs 15 residues. The CDR3 DNA sequence: TGTGCCATCAGTGAGTCGGCTCAGTCCCAGAGGGGGGCTTTCTTT. This translates into CAISESAQSQRGAFF.

J is TRBJ2-7 and V is TRBV11-3; D remains ambiguous. Trimming pared 0 bases from V and 6 bases from J, leaving 6 bases between. Germline CDR1 and CDR2: SGHNT and YENEEA. This CDR3 comprises 12 residues. CDR3 amino acids: CASSLDYREQYF. In DNA, the CDR3 is TGTGCCAGCAGCTTAGATTATCGCGAGCAGTACTTC. Looking up the rest from reference TRBV11-3 and TRBJ2-7 gives the full variable domain: EAGVVQSPRYKIIEKKQPVAFWCNPISGHNTLYWYLQNLGQGPELLIRYENEEAVDDSQLPKDRFSAERLKGVDSTLKIQPAELGDSAVYLCASSLDYREQYFGPGTRLTVT.

The gene calls are TRBV15 and TRBJ2-3; D ambiguous. V dropped 0 bases and J dropped 6 bases, with 7 bases sitting between them. Per the germline V gene, CDR1 is LNHNV and CDR2 is YYDKDF (reference sequence). The CDR3 runs to 13 residues. The CDR3 region is CATSRETADTQYF. The CDR3, as DNA: TGTGCCACCAGCAGAGAAACGGCGGATACGCAGTATTTT.

Only one count was recorded for this clone. The rearrangement joins TRBV5-1 to TRBJ2-1; D uncertain. V shed 4 bases and J shed 9 bases, with 8 bases lying between them. The length of the CDR3 is 11 residues. Germline CDR1 and CDR2: SGHRS and YFSETQ. The CDR3 here is CASSESGEQFF. In DNA form, the CDR3 reads TGCGCCAGCAGCGAGTCGGGTGAGCAGTTCTTC.

This chain uses TRBV2 with TRBJ2-7, with 9 bases identical to TRBD1. Germline assignment: CDR1 SNHLY and CDR2 FYNNEI. The J segment lost 3 bases and the V segment lost 7 bases, leaving 4 bases of the junction unmatched. The CDR3 is 13 amino acids. This CDR3 reads CASTDRGYYEQYF. The CDR3 nucleotides read TGTGCCAGCACGGACAGGGGCTACTACGAGCAGTACTTC. Complete variable domain (other parts from reference TRBV2 and TRBJ2-7): EPEVTQTPSHQVTQMGQEVILRCVPISNHLYFYWYRQILGQKVEFLVSFYNNEISEKSEIFDDQFSVERPDGSNFTLKIRSTKLEDSAMYFCASTDRGYYEQYFGPGTRLTVT.